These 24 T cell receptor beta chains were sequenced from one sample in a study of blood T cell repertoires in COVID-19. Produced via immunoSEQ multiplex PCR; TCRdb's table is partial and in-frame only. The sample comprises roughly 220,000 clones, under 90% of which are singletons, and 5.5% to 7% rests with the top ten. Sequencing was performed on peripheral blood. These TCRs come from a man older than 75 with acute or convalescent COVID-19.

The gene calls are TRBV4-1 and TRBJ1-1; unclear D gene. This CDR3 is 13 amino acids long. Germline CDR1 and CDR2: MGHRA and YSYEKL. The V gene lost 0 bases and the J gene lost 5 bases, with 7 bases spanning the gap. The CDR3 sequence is CASSQDLRTEAFF. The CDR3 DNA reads TGCGCCAGCAGCCAAGATCTGAGGACTGAAGCTTTCTTT.

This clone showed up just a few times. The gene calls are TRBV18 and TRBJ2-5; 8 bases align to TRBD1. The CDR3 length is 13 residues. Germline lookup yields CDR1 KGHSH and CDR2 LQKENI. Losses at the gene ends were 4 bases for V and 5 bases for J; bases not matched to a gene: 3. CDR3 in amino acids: CASSLQGGETQYF. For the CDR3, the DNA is TGTGCCAGCTCACTACAGGGGGGTGAGACCCAGTACTTC.

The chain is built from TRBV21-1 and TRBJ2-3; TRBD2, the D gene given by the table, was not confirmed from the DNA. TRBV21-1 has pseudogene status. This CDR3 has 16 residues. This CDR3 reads CASSKGLAEGTDTQYF. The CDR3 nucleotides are TGTGCCAGCAGCAAGGGACTAGCGGAAGGCACAGATACGCAGTATTTT.

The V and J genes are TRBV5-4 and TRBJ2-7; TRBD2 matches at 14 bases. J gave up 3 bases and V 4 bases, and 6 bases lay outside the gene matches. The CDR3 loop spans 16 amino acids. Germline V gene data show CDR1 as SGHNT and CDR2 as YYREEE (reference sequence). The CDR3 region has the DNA TGTGCCAGCAGCAGAGGGACTAGCGGGAGTATCTACGAGCAGTACGTC. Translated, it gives CASSRGTSGSIYEQYV.

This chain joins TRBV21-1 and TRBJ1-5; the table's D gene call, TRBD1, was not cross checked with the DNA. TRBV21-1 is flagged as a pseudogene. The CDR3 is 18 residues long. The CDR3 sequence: CASNQNLIPDRGRQPQHF. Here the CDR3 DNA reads TGTGCCAGCAACCAGAACCTTATTCCGGACAGGGGACGTCAGCCCCAGCATTTT.

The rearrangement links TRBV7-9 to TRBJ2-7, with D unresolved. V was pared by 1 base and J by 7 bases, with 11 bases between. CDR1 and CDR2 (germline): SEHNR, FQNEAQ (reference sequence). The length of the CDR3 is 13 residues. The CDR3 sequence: CASSLVPGREQYF. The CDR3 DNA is TGTGCCAGCAGCTTAGTTCCAGGTCGGGAGCAGTACTTC.

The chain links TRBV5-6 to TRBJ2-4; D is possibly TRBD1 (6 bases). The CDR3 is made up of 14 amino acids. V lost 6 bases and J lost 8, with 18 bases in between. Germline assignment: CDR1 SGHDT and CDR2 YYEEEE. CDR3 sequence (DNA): TGTGCCAGCACCCCCAGGGGTCAGAGGGACATTCAGTACTTC. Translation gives CASTPRGQRDIQYF.

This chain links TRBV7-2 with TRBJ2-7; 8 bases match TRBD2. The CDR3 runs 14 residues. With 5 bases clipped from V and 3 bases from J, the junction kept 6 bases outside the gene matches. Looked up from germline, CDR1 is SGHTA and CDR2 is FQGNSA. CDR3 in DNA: TGTGCCAGCAGCCGGGGACTAGGGGACTACGAGCAGTACTTC. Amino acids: CASSRGLGDYEQYF.

The CDR3 here is CASSPGQGAEYGYTF. The CDR3 region has the DNA TGTGCCAGCAGCCCGGGACAGGGGGCTGAGTATGGCTACACCTTC. The rearrangement joins TRBV7-9 to TRBJ1-2; TRBD1 matches at 12 bases. This CDR3 has 15 amino acids. The V and J ends lost 5 bases and 5 bases, in that order; junction bases with no gene match: 6. CDR1 is SEHNR, CDR2 FQNEAQ, per germline (reference sequence).

As DNA, the CDR3 is TGTGCCGGGAGAGTAGCGGGAGGATACGAGCAGTACTTC. It encodes CAGRVAGGYEQYF. This chain connects TRBV28 to TRBJ2-7; 10 nucleotides agree with TRBD2. Trimming at V came to 11 bases and at J to 4 bases, leaving 8 bases not matched to a gene. This CDR3 has 13 amino acids. Germline V gene data show CDR1 as MDHEN and CDR2 as SYDVKM. The variable domain in full, completed from reference TRBV28 and TRBJ2-7, reads DVKVTQSSRYLVKRTGEKVFLECVQDMDHENMFWYRQDPGLGLRLIYFSYDVKMKEKGDIPEGYSVSREKKERFSLILESASTNQTSMYLCAGRVAGGYEQYFGPGTRLTVT.

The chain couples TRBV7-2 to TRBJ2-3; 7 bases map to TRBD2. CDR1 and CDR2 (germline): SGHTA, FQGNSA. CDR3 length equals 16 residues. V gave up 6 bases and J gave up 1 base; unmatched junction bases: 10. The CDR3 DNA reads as TGTGCCAGCAGACCGAACGCGGGAGCTGGCACAGATACGCAGTATTTT. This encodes CASRPNAGAGTDTQYF.

In DNA form, the CDR3 reads TGTGCCAGCAGCTCACAGACAGGGGGGGGCACAGATACGCAGTATTTT. It yields the protein CASSSQTGGGTDTQYF. This chain joins TRBV7-6 and TRBJ2-3, with 9 nucleotides matching TRBD1. The germline V gene has CDR1 SGHVS and CDR2 FNYEAQ. The CDR3 runs to 16 residues. The junction had 6 bases not matched to a gene; V was cut back by 4 bases and J by 1 base.

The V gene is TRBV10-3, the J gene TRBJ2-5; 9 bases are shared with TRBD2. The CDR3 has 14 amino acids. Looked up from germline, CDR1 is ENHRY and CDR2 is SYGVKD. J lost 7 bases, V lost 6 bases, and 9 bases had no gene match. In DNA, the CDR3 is TGTGCCATCAGCGAGGGGTTAGCGGGAGTGACCCAGTACTTC. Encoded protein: CAISEGLAGVTQYF.

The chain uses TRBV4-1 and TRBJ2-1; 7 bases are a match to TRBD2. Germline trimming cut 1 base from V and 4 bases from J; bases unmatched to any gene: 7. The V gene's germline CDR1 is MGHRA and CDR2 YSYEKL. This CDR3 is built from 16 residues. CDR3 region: CASSQVGGVGYNEQFF. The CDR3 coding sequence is TGCGCCAGCAGCCAAGTTGGGGGGGTGGGTTACAATGAGCAGTTCTTC.

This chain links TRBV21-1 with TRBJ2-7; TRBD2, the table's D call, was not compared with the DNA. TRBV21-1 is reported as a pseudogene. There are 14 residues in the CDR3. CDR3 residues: CASNPSVASYEQYV. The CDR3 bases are TGTGCCAGCAACCCTAGCGTGGCTTCCTACGAGCAGTACGTC.

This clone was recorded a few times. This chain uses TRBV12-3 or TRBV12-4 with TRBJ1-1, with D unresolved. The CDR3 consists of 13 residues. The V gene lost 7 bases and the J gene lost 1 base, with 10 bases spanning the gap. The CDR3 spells CASKQAENTEAFF. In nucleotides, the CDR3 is TGTGCCAGCAAGCAGGCCGAGAACACTGAAGCTTTCTTT.

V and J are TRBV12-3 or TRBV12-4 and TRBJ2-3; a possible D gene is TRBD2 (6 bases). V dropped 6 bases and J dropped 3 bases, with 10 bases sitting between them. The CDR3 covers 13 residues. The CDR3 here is CASRRDSTDTQYF. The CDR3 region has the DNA TGTGCCAGCAGAAGGGACTCGACAGATACGCAGTATTTT.

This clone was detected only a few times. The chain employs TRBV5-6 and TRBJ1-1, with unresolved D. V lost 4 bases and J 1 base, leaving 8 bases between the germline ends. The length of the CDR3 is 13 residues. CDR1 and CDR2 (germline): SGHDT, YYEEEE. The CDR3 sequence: CASSHGANTEAFF. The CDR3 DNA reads TGTGCCAGCAGCCACGGAGCGAACACTGAAGCTTTCTTT.

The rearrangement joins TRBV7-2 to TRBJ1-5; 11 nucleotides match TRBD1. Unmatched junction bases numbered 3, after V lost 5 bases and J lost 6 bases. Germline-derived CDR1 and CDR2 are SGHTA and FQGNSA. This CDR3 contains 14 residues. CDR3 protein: CASSPGTGGQPQHF. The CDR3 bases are TGTGCCAGCAGCCCCGGGACAGGGGGTCAGCCCCAGCATTTT. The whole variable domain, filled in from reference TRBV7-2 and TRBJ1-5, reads GAGVSQSPSNKVTEKGKDVELRCDPISGHTALYWYRQSLGQGLEFLIYFQGNSAPDKSGLPSDRFSAERTGGSVSTLTIQRTQQEDSAVYLCASSPGTGGQPQHFGDGTRLSIL.

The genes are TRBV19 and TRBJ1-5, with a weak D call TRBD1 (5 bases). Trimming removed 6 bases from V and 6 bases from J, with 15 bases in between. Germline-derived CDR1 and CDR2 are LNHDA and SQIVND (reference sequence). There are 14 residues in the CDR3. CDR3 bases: TGTGCCAGTAGACCCCCAGGGCCTAGTCAGCCCCAGCATTTT. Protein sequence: CASRPPGPSQPQHF.

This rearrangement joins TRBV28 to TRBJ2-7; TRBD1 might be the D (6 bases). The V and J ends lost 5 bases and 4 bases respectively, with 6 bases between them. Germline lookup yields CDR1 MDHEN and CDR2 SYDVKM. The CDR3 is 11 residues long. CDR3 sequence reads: CASSRGYEQYF. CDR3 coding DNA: TGTGCCAGCAGTAGGGGGTACGAGCAGTACTTC.

The chain's CDR3 is CASSPGLAGKTGNEQFF. CDR3 coding DNA: TGTGCCAGTAGTCCCGGACTAGCGGGTAAGACTGGAAATGAGCAGTTCTTC. V is TRBV19 and J is TRBJ2-1, with 11 bases identical to TRBD2. After removal of 5 bases from V and 7 bases from J, the junction contained 13 bases not matched to a gene. Germline lookup yields CDR1 LNHDA and CDR2 SQIVND (reference sequence). There are 17 residues in the CDR3.

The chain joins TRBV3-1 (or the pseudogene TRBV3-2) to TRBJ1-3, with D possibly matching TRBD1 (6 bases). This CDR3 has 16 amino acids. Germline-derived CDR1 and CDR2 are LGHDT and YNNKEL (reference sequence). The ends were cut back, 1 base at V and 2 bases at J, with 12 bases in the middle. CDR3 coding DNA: TGTGCCAGCAGCCAAGTCGGGAGGGGGGCTGGAAACACCATATATTTT. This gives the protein CASSQVGRGAGNTIYF.

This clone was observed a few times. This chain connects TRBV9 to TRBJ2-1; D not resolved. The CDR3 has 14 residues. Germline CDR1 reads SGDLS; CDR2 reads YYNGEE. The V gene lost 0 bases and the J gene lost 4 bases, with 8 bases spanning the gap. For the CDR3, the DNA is TGTGCCAGCAGCGTAGATCACAATTACAATGAGCAGTTCTTC. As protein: CASSVDHNYNEQFF. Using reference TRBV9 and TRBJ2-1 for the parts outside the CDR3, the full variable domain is DSGVTQTPKHLITATGQRVTLRCSPRSGDLSVYWYQQSLDQGLQFLIQYYNGEERAKGNILERFSAQQFPDLHSELNLSSLELGDSALYFCASSVDHNYNEQFFGPGTRLTVL.